This is a list of T cell receptor beta chains from one sample in a study of human T cells and chemical hapten exposure. Using its own MiXCR run on the RACE reads, TCRdb lists one record per CDR3 protein. Of around 120,000 distinct CDR3 sequences in the sample, approximately 13% were seen once. Sample: whole blood, taken in connection with sensitization to the hapten diphenylcyclopropenone (DPC). The receptor source for this set is a young man with alopecia areata. Some clones in this sample may be carry-over from other donors' samples. Both conserved end residues are trimmed from each CDR3. Each record gives: clone size, D gene, V gene, J gene, CDR3 protein. The D gene is left open where the match is weak. Clone size is given for some rows only: seen once, a few or many times, or a class if the clone is expanded.

abundance: -
d_gene: -
v_gene: TRBV5-1
j_gene: TRBJ2-4
CDR3aa: ASSLEGLAKNIQY

abundance: few
d_gene: -
v_gene: TRBV11-2
j_gene: TRBJ1-2
CDR3aa: ASRDRRVDYGYT

abundance: -
d_gene: TRBD2
v_gene: TRBV7-2
j_gene: TRBJ2-1
CDR3aa: ASSRGVFNEQF

abundance: few
d_gene: TRBD2
v_gene: TRBV9
j_gene: TRBJ2-4
CDR3aa: ASSVAEAGVNIQY

abundance: -
d_gene: -
v_gene: TRBV28
j_gene: TRBJ2-1
CDR3aa: ASSFDSSRDNEQF

abundance: -
d_gene: -
v_gene: TRBV28
j_gene: TRBJ1-1
CDR3aa: ASSLLVPWADRNTEAF

abundance: -
d_gene: TRBD1
v_gene: TRBV3-1
j_gene: TRBJ2-4
CDR3aa: ASSLWTGDIQY

abundance: -
d_gene: -
v_gene: TRBV28
j_gene: TRBJ2-2
CDR3aa: ASSLAGIGSGELF

abundance: few
d_gene: -
v_gene: TRBV4-1
j_gene: TRBJ1-3
CDR3aa: ASSQEWDPGNTIY

abundance: -
d_gene: -
v_gene: TRBV20-1
j_gene: TRBJ1-2
CDR3aa: SSWTATYGYT

abundance: -
d_gene: -
v_gene: TRBV10-2
j_gene: TRBJ2-1
CDR3aa: ASSDKGRSYNEQF

abundance: -
d_gene: -
v_gene: TRBV12-3/TRBV12-4
j_gene: TRBJ1-5
CDR3aa: ASSLRSRAKPQH

abundance: many
d_gene: TRBD1
v_gene: TRBV19
j_gene: TRBJ1-2
CDR3aa: ASNRQGPFGYT

abundance: few
d_gene: TRBD1
v_gene: TRBV10-3
j_gene: TRBJ1-5
CDR3aa: ATRDRGQFIGNQPQH

abundance: -
d_gene: -
v_gene: TRBV4-1
j_gene: TRBJ1-6
CDR3aa: ASSQGPGQNSSPLH

abundance: few
d_gene: -
v_gene: TRBV12-3/TRBV12-4
j_gene: TRBJ1-1
CDR3aa: ASSSNPTVEAF

abundance: few
d_gene: TRBD1
v_gene: TRBV11-2
j_gene: TRBJ1-1
CDR3aa: ASRWIRDRVGEAF

abundance: -
d_gene: -
v_gene: TRBV11-2
j_gene: TRBJ2-5
CDR3aa: ASSISRETQY

abundance: -
d_gene: -
v_gene: TRBV27
j_gene: TRBJ2-5
CDR3aa: ASSLSASQETQY

abundance: -
d_gene: TRBD2
v_gene: TRBV20-1
j_gene: TRBJ2-3
CDR3aa: SARLADTDTQY

abundance: -
d_gene: TRBD1
v_gene: TRBV29-1
j_gene: TRBJ1-2
CDR3aa: SVEGTTGTNYGYT

abundance: -
d_gene: -
v_gene: TRBV6-1
j_gene: TRBJ2-7
CDR3aa: ASMDDTHEQY

abundance: -
d_gene: -
v_gene: TRBV28
j_gene: TRBJ2-6
CDR3aa: ASSLNRGRPRSGANVLT

abundance: few
d_gene: TRBD1
v_gene: TRBV12-3/TRBV12-4
j_gene: TRBJ1-1
CDR3aa: ASSPGTVDTEAF

abundance: -
d_gene: -
v_gene: TRBV27
j_gene: TRBJ1-1
CDR3aa: ASSLYQGGAAMNTEAF

abundance: many
d_gene: TRBD2
v_gene: TRBV20-1
j_gene: TRBJ2-1
CDR3aa: SARDSGGSYNEQF

abundance: -
d_gene: -
v_gene: TRBV7-6
j_gene: TRBJ2-3
CDR3aa: ASSLLTTGKDTQY

abundance: many
d_gene: -
v_gene: TRBV7-2
j_gene: TRBJ2-5
CDR3aa: ASSQNQETQY

abundance: few
d_gene: -
v_gene: TRBV10-3
j_gene: TRBJ1-1
CDR3aa: AIRDETGEGTEAF

abundance: -
d_gene: -
v_gene: TRBV29-1
j_gene: TRBJ2-2
CDR3aa: SAQLAGQNTGELF

abundance: many
d_gene: -
v_gene: TRBV5-4
j_gene: TRBJ1-2
CDR3aa: ASSPRANYGYT

abundance: many
d_gene: TRBD1
v_gene: TRBV18
j_gene: TRBJ1-6
CDR3aa: ASSLKTTGVLYSPLH

abundance: few
d_gene: -
v_gene: TRBV11-2
j_gene: TRBJ2-1
CDR3aa: ASSLGGAPQF

abundance: once
d_gene: -
v_gene: TRBV28
j_gene: TRBJ1-1
CDR3aa: ASGRHNTEAF